The clone carrying this T cell receptor beta chain was detected a few times. Its matching antigen is unknown. Arm-PCR with iRepertoire HTBI primers amplified the CDR3 regions for these TCR beta libraries. One entry per CDR3 protein, called by TCRdb with MiXCR from the multiplex PCR reads. The sample includes 450,000 or so distinct CDR3 sequences, more than 20% of them seen just once. The CDR3 loop spans 14 amino acids. The ends lost 5 bases at V and 3 bases at J; junction bases unmatched: 1. Germline values: CDR1 SGHVS, CDR2 FQNEAQ. This sample was taken from a study of regulatory T cells in long-lasting Graves disease. Looking at the study overall: More than 5 years of antithyroid drugs with positive TSH receptor antibodies defined persistent Graves' disease. Study findings and constraints: Persistent disease favored TRBV28, TRBJ1-2 and TRBJ2-5.

Time point denoted: persistent/refractory GD, antithyroid drugs over 5 years with positive TRAb. Isolated PBMC RNA provided the starting material for the TCR library. Diagnoses of Graves' disease were made by American Thyroid Association guidelines. This material consisted of peripheral blood mononuclear cells (PBMCs), taken when the disease was refractory, from a patient treated with antithyroid drugs. This chain connects TRBV7-8 to TRBJ2-2; 9 positions match TRBD1. The source is a female donor with Graves disease. The CDR3 DNA reads TGTGCCAGCAGCCGGGACAGGGACACCGGGGAGCTGTTTTTT. Translating gives CASSRDRDTGELFF. Variable domain in full (rest from reference TRBV7-8 and TRBJ2-2): GAGVSQSPRYKVAKRGQDVALRCDPISGHVSLFWYQQALGQGPEFLTYFQNEAQLDKSGLPSDRFFAERPEGSVSTLKIQRTQQEDSAVYLCASSRDRDTGELFFGEGSRLTVL.